This T cell receptor beta chain was observed in a study of cytomegalovirus exposure and HLA in healthy donors. Study results and caveats: For TCR beta chains, V- and J-gene trimming was later linked to a missense DCLRE1C variant. In a later analysis, an Asian-associated ancestry cluster reportedly showed fewer N-insertions than the roughly 700-donor mean. Later analysis identified about 18,000 TCR beta sequences associated with HLA alleles, using a false discovery rate threshold of 0.05.

The PCR used 60 Vbeta and 13 Jbeta primers. TCRdb's copy holds only in-frame clones and misses some; the assay was immunoSEQ multiplex PCR. The sample contains under 150,000 clones, around 75% of which appear only once. To note about this clone: The target antigen is unknown.

Input material: PBMCs. This TCR came from a woman aged 40 to 55 in good health and CMV-seronegative.

CDR3 in DNA: TGCGCCAGCAGCCAAGAACTAGGGTCCTTTTCTGGAAACACCATATATTTT. Its protein is CASSQELGSFSGNTIYF. The chain couples TRBV4-1 to TRBJ1-3, with D hard to call. V lost 0 bases and J 1 base, leaving 13 bases between the germline ends. This CDR3 has 17 residues. In germline, CDR1 is MGHRA, CDR2 YSYEKL.